These T cell receptor beta chains were read from a single sample in a study of OX40 agonist ivuxolimab in advanced cancers. Produced via immunoSEQ multiplex PCR; TCRdb's table is partial and in-frame only. The sample yields 80,000 to 95,000 clones, roughly nine tenths seen once. Sequencing was performed on CD4+ or CD8+ T cells sorted from blood, taken in a trial of the OX40 agonist ivuxolimab. The source of these receptors is an adult with an advanced solid tumor such as melanoma, head and neck, liver or kidney cancer. Each CDR3 is given with its conserved first and last residue. The D gene is left open where the match is weak. Size values are once, few and many counts, or a class for expanded clones, and some rows have none.

v_gene: TRBV28; j_gene: TRBJ1-2; abundance: few; len: 13; d_gene: NA; CDR3aa: CASTQGGVYGYTF
v_gene: TRBV29-1; j_gene: TRBJ2-7; abundance: NA; len: 15; d_gene: TRBD1; CDR3aa: CSVAFGTGPSDEQYF
v_gene: TRBV30; j_gene: TRBJ1-1; abundance: NA; len: 14; d_gene: NA; CDR3aa: CAWSVGQAYDEAFF
v_gene: TRBV13; j_gene: TRBJ2-1; abundance: NA; len: 15; d_gene: TRBD2; CDR3aa: CASSLYLAAYNEQFF
v_gene: TRBV30; j_gene: TRBJ1-5; abundance: NA; len: 15; d_gene: TRBD1; CDR3aa: CAWSVQGVGNQPQHF
v_gene: TRBV21-1; j_gene: TRBJ2-6; abundance: NA; len: 18; d_gene: NA; CDR3aa: CASTPDGGWYSGANVLTF
v_gene: TRBV5-1; j_gene: TRBJ2-7; abundance: NA; len: 16; d_gene: TRBD1; CDR3aa: CASSPGTGLSSYEQYF
v_gene: TRBV30; j_gene: TRBJ2-7; abundance: NA; len: 13; d_gene: TRBD1; CDR3aa: CAWSPGTGGEQYF
v_gene: TRBV15; j_gene: TRBJ2-1; abundance: NA; len: 14; d_gene: TRBD2; CDR3aa: CATRGTSGVNEQFF
v_gene: TRBV27; j_gene: TRBJ1-5; abundance: NA; len: 16; d_gene: NA; CDR3aa: CASRPCCEGGNQPQHF
v_gene: TRBV5-4; j_gene: TRBJ2-2; abundance: NA; len: 14; d_gene: NA; CDR3aa: CASSLDSRTGELFF
v_gene: TRBV29-1; j_gene: TRBJ2-7; abundance: NA; len: 13; d_gene: NA; CDR3aa: CSARSGYSYEQYF
v_gene: TRBV13; j_gene: TRBJ1-3; abundance: NA; len: 15; d_gene: NA; CDR3aa: CASSPGGLSGNTIYF
v_gene: TRBV9; j_gene: TRBJ2-2; abundance: once; len: 16; d_gene: NA; CDR3aa: CASSVEGTGYTGELFF
v_gene: TRBV12-1; j_gene: TRBJ2-2; abundance: NA; len: 16; d_gene: NA; CDR3aa: CASSPDSNGPTGELFF
v_gene: TRBV6-5; j_gene: TRBJ2-7; abundance: NA; len: 12; d_gene: NA; CDR3aa: CASSYGPYEQYF
v_gene: TRBV19; j_gene: TRBJ1-1; abundance: NA; len: 14; d_gene: NA; CDR3aa: CASSFWAANTEAFF
v_gene: TRBV6-1; j_gene: TRBJ2-1; abundance: NA; len: 11; d_gene: NA; CDR3aa: CASRLAGEQFF
v_gene: TRBV19; j_gene: TRBJ1-2; abundance: NA; len: 13; d_gene: NA; CDR3aa: CASSMRAHYGYTF
v_gene: TRBV27; j_gene: TRBJ2-7; abundance: NA; len: 14; d_gene: NA; CDR3aa: CASSSGQNRYEQYF
v_gene: TRBV27; j_gene: TRBJ2-1; abundance: NA; len: 16; d_gene: TRBD2; CDR3aa: CASSLSGLAGYNEQFF
v_gene: TRBV21-1; j_gene: TRBJ2-7; abundance: NA; len: 13; d_gene: NA; CDR3aa: CASSRDKTYEQYF
v_gene: TRBV11-2; j_gene: TRBJ1-2; abundance: NA; len: 17; d_gene: NA; CDR3aa: CASSLAGYSTANYGYTF
v_gene: TRBV28; j_gene: TRBJ2-3; abundance: NA; len: 16; d_gene: NA; CDR3aa: CASSSRSGSKGDTQYF
v_gene: TRBV6-4; j_gene: TRBJ1-1; abundance: NA; len: 13; d_gene: NA; CDR3aa: CASSDTDGSEAFF
v_gene: TRBV7-3; j_gene: TRBJ2-2; abundance: NA; len: 21; d_gene: TRBD2; CDR3aa: CASSLIPTSASGRDNTGELFF
v_gene: TRBV29-1; j_gene: TRBJ1-1; abundance: NA; len: 13; d_gene: NA; CDR3aa: CSVFGQFNTEAFF
v_gene: TRBV19; j_gene: TRBJ2-1; abundance: NA; len: 15; d_gene: TRBD1; CDR3aa: CASSGPGQLHNEQFF
v_gene: TRBV7-9; j_gene: TRBJ2-5; abundance: once; len: 15; d_gene: TRBD1; CDR3aa: CASSTRQGARETQYF
v_gene: TRBV6-6; j_gene: NA; abundance: NA; len: 15; d_gene: TRBD2; CDR3aa: CASSYDRAGPYEQYF
v_gene: TRBV4-1; j_gene: TRBJ1-3; abundance: NA; len: 15; d_gene: NA; CDR3aa: CASSQDFDTRNTIYF
v_gene: TRBV27; j_gene: TRBJ2-7; abundance: once; len: 13; d_gene: TRBD2; CDR3aa: CASSSGRSYEQYF
v_gene: TRBV10-1; j_gene: TRBJ2-3; abundance: few; len: 13; d_gene: TRBD2; CDR3aa: CASSGRATDTQYF
v_gene: TRBV12-5; j_gene: TRBJ1-5; abundance: NA; len: 13; d_gene: NA; CDR3aa: CASGLGRIQPQHF
v_gene: TRBV6-6; j_gene: TRBJ2-2; abundance: NA; len: 15; d_gene: NA; CDR3aa: CASSYGQGRKGELFF
v_gene: TRBV19; j_gene: TRBJ2-7; abundance: NA; len: 13; d_gene: NA; CDR3aa: CASSSTGIYEQYF
v_gene: TRBV6-6; j_gene: TRBJ2-7; abundance: NA; len: 13; d_gene: TRBD2; CDR3aa: CASRGGSSYEQYF
v_gene: TRBV5-6; j_gene: TRBJ2-5; abundance: NA; len: 15; d_gene: NA; CDR3aa: CASSPKASRRETQYF
v_gene: TRBV19; j_gene: TRBJ1-5; abundance: NA; len: 15; d_gene: NA; CDR3aa: CASTTSGGRYQPQHF
v_gene: TRBV28; j_gene: TRBJ2-5; abundance: NA; len: 16; d_gene: TRBD1; CDR3aa: CASSFLDRDTQETQYF
v_gene: TRBV6-6; j_gene: TRBJ2-1; abundance: NA; len: 14; d_gene: NA; CDR3aa: CASSYSPLYNEQFF
v_gene: TRBV9; j_gene: TRBJ1-4; abundance: NA; len: 14; d_gene: TRBD1; CDR3aa: CASSRDSSNEKLFF
v_gene: TRBV7-3; j_gene: TRBJ2-1; abundance: NA; len: 14; d_gene: TRBD2; CDR3aa: CASSPLGLAGEQFF
v_gene: TRBV7-9; j_gene: TRBJ2-7; abundance: once; len: 14; d_gene: TRBD2; CDR3aa: CASHDSGISYEQYF
v_gene: TRBV21-1; j_gene: TRBJ2-5; abundance: NA; len: 13; d_gene: NA; CDR3aa: CASSRLAEETQYF
v_gene: TRBV5-5; j_gene: TRBJ1-2; abundance: NA; len: 16; d_gene: TRBD1; CDR3aa: CASSFPAGATGAGYTF
v_gene: TRBV7-9; j_gene: TRBJ2-2; abundance: NA; len: 19; d_gene: TRBD2; CDR3aa: CASSSTPGTSGANTGELFF
v_gene: TRBV27; j_gene: TRBJ2-3; abundance: NA; len: 14; d_gene: NA; CDR3aa: CASSRTPSTDTQYF
v_gene: TRBV27; j_gene: TRBJ1-6; abundance: NA; len: 15; d_gene: NA; CDR3aa: CASSWGTPTDSPLHF
v_gene: TRBV30; j_gene: TRBJ2-5; abundance: NA; len: 13; d_gene: NA; CDR3aa: CAWSGLVTETQYF
v_gene: TRBV11-3; j_gene: TRBJ2-7; abundance: NA; len: 19; d_gene: NA; CDR3aa: CASTISSGPGRHIFYEQYF
v_gene: TRBV19; j_gene: TRBJ2-5; abundance: NA; len: 14; d_gene: NA; CDR3aa: CASSQTALGGTQYF
v_gene: TRBV27; j_gene: TRBJ2-7; abundance: NA; len: 16; d_gene: TRBD2; CDR3aa: CASSRIAGISSYEQYF